The entry below gives a single T cell receptor (beta chain) sequence along with its context. This specimen comes from a study of cytomegalovirus exposure and HLA in healthy donors. PCR employed 60 Vbeta and 13 Jbeta primers. Generated by immunoSEQ multiplex PCR, the TCRdb table keeps only in-frame clones and is missing some. Altogether around 180,000 clones are present, approximately 80% being singletons, with the ten largest covering around 1%. The clonotype was recovered from a woman between 40 and 55 years old in good health and CMV-seronegative. Sequences were obtained from PBMCs.

The CDR3 spells CASSPRDRVYEQYF. CDR3 coding DNA: TGTGCCAGCAGTCCGAGGGACAGGGTGTACGAGCAGTACTTC. This chain joins TRBV2 and TRBJ2-7, with 9 bases identical to TRBD1. Looked up from germline, CDR1 is SNHLY and CDR2 is FYNNEI. This CDR3 is 14 amino acids long. V lost 5 bases, J lost 4 bases, and 6 bases stayed unmatched. The full variable domain, rest sourced from reference TRBV2 and TRBJ2-7, is EPEVTQTPSHQVTQMGQEVILRCVPISNHLYFYWYRQILGQKVEFLVSFYNNEISEKSEIFDDQFSVERPDGSNFTLKIRSTKLEDSAMYFCASSPRDRVYEQYFGPGTRLTVT.